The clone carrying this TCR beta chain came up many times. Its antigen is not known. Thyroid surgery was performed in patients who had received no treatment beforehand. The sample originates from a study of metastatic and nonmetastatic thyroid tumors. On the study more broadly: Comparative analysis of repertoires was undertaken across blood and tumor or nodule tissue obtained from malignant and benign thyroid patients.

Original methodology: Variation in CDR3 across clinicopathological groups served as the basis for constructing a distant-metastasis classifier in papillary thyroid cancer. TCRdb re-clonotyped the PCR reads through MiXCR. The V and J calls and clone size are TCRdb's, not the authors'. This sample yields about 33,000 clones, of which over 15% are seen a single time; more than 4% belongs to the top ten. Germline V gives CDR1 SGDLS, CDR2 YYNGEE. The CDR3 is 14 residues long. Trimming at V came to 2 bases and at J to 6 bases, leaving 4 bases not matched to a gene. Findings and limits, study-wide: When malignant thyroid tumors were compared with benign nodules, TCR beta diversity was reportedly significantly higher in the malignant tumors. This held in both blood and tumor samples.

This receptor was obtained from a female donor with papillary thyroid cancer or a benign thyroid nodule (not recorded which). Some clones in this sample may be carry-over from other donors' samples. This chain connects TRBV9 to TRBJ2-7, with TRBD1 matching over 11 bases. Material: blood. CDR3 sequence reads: CASSVRTGGGEQYF. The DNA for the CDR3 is TGTGCCAGCAGCGTTAGGACAGGGGGCGGCGAGCAGTACTTC.